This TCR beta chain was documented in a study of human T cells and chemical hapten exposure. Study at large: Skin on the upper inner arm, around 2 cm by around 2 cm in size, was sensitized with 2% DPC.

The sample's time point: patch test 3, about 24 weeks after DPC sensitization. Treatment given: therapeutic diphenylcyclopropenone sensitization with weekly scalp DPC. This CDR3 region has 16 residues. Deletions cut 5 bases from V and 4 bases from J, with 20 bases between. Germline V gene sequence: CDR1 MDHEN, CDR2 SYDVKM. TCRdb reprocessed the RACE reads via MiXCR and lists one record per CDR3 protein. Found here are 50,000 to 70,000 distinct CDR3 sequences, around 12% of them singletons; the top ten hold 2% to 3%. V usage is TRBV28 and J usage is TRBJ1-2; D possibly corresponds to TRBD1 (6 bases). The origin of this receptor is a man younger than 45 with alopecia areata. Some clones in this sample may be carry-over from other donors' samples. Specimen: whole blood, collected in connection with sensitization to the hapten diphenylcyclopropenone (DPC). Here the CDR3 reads CASSAGVRGLGYGYTF. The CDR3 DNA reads TGTGCCAGCAGTGCCGGGGTCAGGGGACTAGGCTATGGCTACACCTTC.